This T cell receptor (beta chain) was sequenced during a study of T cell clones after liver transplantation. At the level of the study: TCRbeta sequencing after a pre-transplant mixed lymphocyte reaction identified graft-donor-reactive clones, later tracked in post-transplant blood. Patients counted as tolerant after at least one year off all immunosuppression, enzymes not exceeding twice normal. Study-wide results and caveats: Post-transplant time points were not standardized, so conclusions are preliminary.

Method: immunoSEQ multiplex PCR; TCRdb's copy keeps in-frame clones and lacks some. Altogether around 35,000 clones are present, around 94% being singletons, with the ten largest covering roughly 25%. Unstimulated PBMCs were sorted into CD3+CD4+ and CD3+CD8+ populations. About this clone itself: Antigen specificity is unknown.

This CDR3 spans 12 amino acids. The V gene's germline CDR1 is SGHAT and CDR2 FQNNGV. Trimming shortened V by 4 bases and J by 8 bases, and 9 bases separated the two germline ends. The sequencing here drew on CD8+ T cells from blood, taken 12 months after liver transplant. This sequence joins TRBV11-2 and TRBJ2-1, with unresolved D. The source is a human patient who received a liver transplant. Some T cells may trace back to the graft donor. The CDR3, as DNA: TGTGCCAGCAGCTCCCTCCGGTATGAGCAGTTCTTC. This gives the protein CASSSLRYEQFF.